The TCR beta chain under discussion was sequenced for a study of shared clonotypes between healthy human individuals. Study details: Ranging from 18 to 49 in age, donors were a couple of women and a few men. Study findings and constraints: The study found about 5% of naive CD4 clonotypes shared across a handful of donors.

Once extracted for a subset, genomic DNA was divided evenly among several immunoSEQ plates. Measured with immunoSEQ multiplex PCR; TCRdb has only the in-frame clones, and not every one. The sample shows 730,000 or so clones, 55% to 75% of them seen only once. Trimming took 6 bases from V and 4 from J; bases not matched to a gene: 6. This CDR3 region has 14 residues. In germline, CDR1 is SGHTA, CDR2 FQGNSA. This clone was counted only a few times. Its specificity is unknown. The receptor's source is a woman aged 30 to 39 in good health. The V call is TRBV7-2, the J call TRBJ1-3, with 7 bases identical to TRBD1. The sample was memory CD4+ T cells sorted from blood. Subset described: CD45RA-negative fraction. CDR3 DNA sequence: TGTGCCAGCAGGGAAGGGGGCCGAGGAAACACCATATATTTT. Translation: CASREGGRGNTIYF.